These 20 T cell receptor beta chains originate from one sample sequenced in a study of PD-L1 blockade in urothelial cancer. Time point defined: pretreatment peripheral blood. Clones were read by immunoSEQ multiplex PCR, and TCRdb kept only the in-frame ones, dropping some. The sample carries 85,000 to 90,000 clones, 89% recorded once. The sequencing here drew on PBMCs, taken around atezolizumab (anti-PD-L1) treatment. The receptors stem from a woman of 80 years or more with urothelial cancer.

The chain links TRBV18 to TRBJ2-1, with D tentatively TRBD1 (5 bases). Germline V lookup: CDR1 KGHSH, CDR2 LQKENI. The CDR3 covers 16 residues. The ends were cut back, 6 bases at V and 0 bases at J, with 15 bases in the middle. Here the CDR3 reads CASSPTQASSYNEQFF. The CDR3 DNA reads TGTGCCAGCTCGCCAACACAGGCTAGCTCCTACAATGAGCAGTTCTTC. Full variable domain (outside the CDR3, taken from reference TRBV18 and TRBJ2-1): NAGVMQNPRHLVRRRGQEARLRCSPMKGHSHVYWYRQLPEEGLKFMVYLQKENIIDESGMPKERFSAEFPKEGPSILRIQQVVRGDSAAYFCASSPTQASSYNEQFFGPGTRLTVL.

The chain recombines TRBV9 with TRBJ2-1; a possible D gene is TRBD1 (6 bases). V lost 4 bases, J lost 0 bases, and 11 bases lay in between. Per the germline V gene, CDR1 is SGDLS and CDR2 is YYNGEE. The CDR3 runs 15 residues. In DNA, the CDR3 is TGTGCCAGCAGCCCCGGGACAAGCTCCTACAATGAGCAGTTCTTC. It translates to CASSPGTSSYNEQFF.

This chain connects TRBV9 to TRBJ1-2, with unresolved D. Germline V gene data show CDR1 as SGDLS and CDR2 as YYNGEE. Trimming stripped 0 bases from V and 8 bases from J, with 11 bases between. The CDR3 is 13 residues long. In DNA, the CDR3 is TGTGCCAGCAGCGTAGCTGGGAGTAGCGGCTACACCTTC. Translated: CASSVAGSSGYTF.

The rearrangement joins TRBV27 to TRBJ2-7, with 9 nucleotides matching TRBD1. After removal of 5 bases from V and 4 bases from J, the junction contained 9 bases not matched to a gene. The CDR3 length is 15 residues. Germline values: CDR1 MNHEY, CDR2 SMNVEV (reference sequence). Here the CDR3 reads CASSRPDRGGYEQYF. CDR3 coding DNA: TGTGCCAGCAGTCGCCCGGACAGGGGCGGGTACGAGCAGTACTTC.

The chain is built from TRBV6-6 and TRBJ1-1; the D gene is possibly TRBD1 (6 bases). V was cut by 1 base and J by 4 bases, with 10 bases left in between. Germline assignment: CDR1 MNHNY and CDR2 SVGAGI (reference sequence). The CDR3 has 14 amino acids. For the CDR3, the DNA is TGTGCCAGCAGTTACTTACAGGGTGGCACTGAAGCTTTCTTT. This codes for CASSYLQGGTEAFF.

CDR3 loop: CASTEDSYGYTF. The CDR3 DNA is TGTGCCAGCACCGAAGACAGCTATGGCTACACCTTC. This chain joins TRBV7-9 and TRBJ1-2; a possible D gene is TRBD1 (5 bases). CDR3 length: 12 amino acids. The V and J ends lost 7 bases and 4 bases respectively, with 10 bases between them. The V gene's germline CDR1 is SEHNR and CDR2 FQNEAQ (reference sequence).

The chain carries TRBV7-7 and TRBJ2-7, with 8 bases lining up with TRBD1. There are 13 residues in the CDR3. Germline V gene sequence: CDR1 SSHAT, CDR2 FNYEAQ (reference sequence). J lost 5 bases, V lost 6 bases, and 6 bases had no gene match. The chain's CDR3 is CASSFGQGNEQYF. CDR3 nucleotide sequence: TGTGCCAGCAGTTTTGGACAGGGAAACGAGCAGTACTTC.

This chain connects TRBV5-1 to TRBJ2-3; the match to TRBD2 covers 9 bases. From germline, CDR1 is SGHRS and CDR2 YFSETQ. The ends lost 0 bases at V and 5 bases at J; junction bases unmatched: 7. The CDR3 covers 16 residues. The CDR3 coding sequence is TGCGCCAGCAGCTTGGATCTAGCGGGAAGGGGAGATACGCAGTATTTT. It specifies CASSLDLAGRGDTQYF.

V and J are TRBV5-1 and TRBJ2-5; D uncertain. CDR3 length equals 12 residues. The ends were cut back, 0 bases at V and 5 bases at J, with 5 bases in the middle. Germline lookup yields CDR1 SGHRS and CDR2 YFSETQ. In nucleotides, the CDR3 is TGCGCCAGCAGCTTGGCATCCGAGACCCAGTACTTC. This encodes CASSLASETQYF.

The chain employs TRBV1 and TRBJ2-7; TRBD2 is the table's D call, not checked against the DNA. TRBV1 is marked as a pseudogene. The CDR3 spans 16 residues. CDR3 amino acids: CTSSLPIPLAGHEQYF. For the CDR3, the DNA is TGCACCAGCAGCCTCCCAATCCCTCTAGCTGGCCACGAGCAGTACTTC.

The V call is TRBV10-2, the J call TRBJ2-7, with no clear D. CDR3 length: 11 amino acids. Germline CDR1 and CDR2: WSHSY and SAAADI. V lost 8 bases and J 3 bases, leaving 8 bases between the germline ends. The CDR3 bases are TGCGCCAGCGGCAGAAGCTACGAGCAGTACTTC. Translation: CASGRSYEQYF.

The chain combines TRBV9 with TRBJ2-3; no definite D call. Trimming stripped 0 bases from V and 4 bases from J, with 15 bases between. The CDR3 length is 16 residues. CDR1 is SGDLS and CDR2 is YYNGEE in the germline V gene. The chain's CDR3 is CASSVGDLGRADTQYF. The DNA for the CDR3 is TGTGCCAGCAGCGTAGGTGACCTCGGCCGGGCAGATACGCAGTATTTT.

The J gene is TRBJ2-5, the V gene TRBV9; D is possibly TRBD2 (7 bases). Trimming pared 0 bases from V and 5 bases from J, leaving 14 bases between. CDR3 size: 15 residues. In germline, CDR1 is SGDLS, CDR2 YYNGEE. The CDR3 spells CASSVAGGAKETQYF. The CDR3 nucleotides read TGTGCCAGCAGCGTAGCGGGGGGCGCGAAGGAGACCCAGTACTTC.

J is TRBJ2-7 and V is TRBV5-1; 9 bases match TRBD1. Germline CDR1 reads SGHRS; CDR2 reads YFSETQ. This CDR3 contains 14 residues. J lost 3 bases, V lost 4 bases, and 5 bases had no gene match. The DNA for the CDR3 is TGCGCCAGCAGCCCACAGGGACAGGGCTACGAGCAGTACTTC. This gives the protein CASSPQGQGYEQYF.

The chain is built from TRBV7-8 and TRBJ1-4; 9 bases align to TRBD1. V shed 3 bases, J shed 5 bases, and the junction held 1 base outside the gene matches. The germline gives CDR1 SGHVS, CDR2 FQNEAQ. CDR3 length: 14 residues. The CDR3 loop reads CASSLDRGNEKLFF. For the CDR3, the DNA is TGTGCCAGCAGCTTGGACAGGGGAAATGAAAAACTGTTTTTT. The whole variable domain, remainder taken from reference TRBV7-8 and TRBJ1-4, is GAGVSQSPRYKVAKRGQDVALRCDPISGHVSLFWYQQALGQGPEFLTYFQNEAQLDKSGLPSDRFFAERPEGSVSTLKIQRTQQEDSAVYLCASSLDRGNEKLFFGSGTQLSVL.

The gene calls are TRBV5-1 and TRBJ1-2; no clear D gene. The CDR3 length is 16 residues. The germline V gene encodes CDR1 SGHRS and CDR2 YFSETQ. V dropped 4 bases and J dropped 0 bases, with 16 bases sitting between them. CDR3 sequence reads: CASSPTGGPSNYGYTF. The CDR3 DNA reads TGCGCCAGCAGCCCTACGGGAGGGCCCTCTAACTATGGCTACACCTTC.

V usage is TRBV4-1 and J usage is TRBJ2-1, with D unresolved. V was cut by 0 bases and J by 0 bases, with 15 bases left in between. The CDR3 is 18 amino acids. Germline V gene data show CDR1 as MGHRA and CDR2 as YSYEKL. CDR3 nucleotide sequence: TGCGCCAGCAGCCAAGACTTCCAGGCCCTAAGCTCCTACAATGAGCAGTTCTTC. It is translated as CASSQDFQALSSYNEQFF.

The rearrangement links TRBV7-2 to TRBJ1-2; D gene unclear. CDR1 and CDR2 from the germline V gene are SGHTA and FQGNSA. This CDR3 contains 12 residues. Trimming stripped 1 base from V and 8 bases from J, with 8 bases between. The CDR3 here is CASSLEMRGYTF. The CDR3 DNA is TGTGCCAGCAGCTTAGAAATGCGAGGCTACACCTTC.

This chain joins TRBV28 and TRBJ1-4, with D possibly TRBD1 on 6 matching bases. The CDR3 covers 13 residues. Germline assignment: CDR1 MDHEN and CDR2 SYDVKM. Trimming left V 8 bases short and J 7 bases short, with 14 bases between. The CDR3 is CASLDRSREKLFF. In DNA, the CDR3 is TGTGCCAGCCTAGACAGGTCTCGTGAAAAACTGTTTTTT.

The chain links TRBV2 to TRBJ2-7; 7 positions match TRBD1. The CDR3 is made up of 14 amino acids. Trimming took 2 bases from V and 6 from J; bases not matched to a gene: 7. CDR1 SNHLY and CDR2 FYNNEI come from the germline V gene. The CDR3: CASSETWGTAEQYF. The CDR3 coding sequence is TGTGCCAGCAGTGAAACATGGGGGACAGCCGAGCAGTACTTC. Drawing the rest from reference TRBV2 and TRBJ2-7, the complete variable domain is EPEVTQTPSHQVTQMGQEVILRCVPISNHLYFYWYRQILGQKVEFLVSFYNNEISEKSEIFDDQFSVERPDGSNFTLKIRSTKLEDSAMYFCASSETWGTAEQYFGPGTRLTVT.